The text below deals with one TCR beta chain. Its antigen is as yet unknown. Germline lookup yields CDR1 SGHTA and CDR2 FQGTGA. V shed 0 bases and J shed 2 bases, with 18 bases lying between them. The CDR3 is 18 amino acids. All of the donors resided in Nashville, Tennessee, and each was a Caucasian adult. This entry comes from a study of shared clonotypes between healthy human individuals. Study-wide points: Researchers sampled only blood; tissue repertoires likely differ. Among donors, clonotype sharing was expected to be affected by sequencing depth. The study found about 5% of naive CD4 clonotypes shared across four donors.

Data came from immunoSEQ multiplex PCR; TCRdb stores just in-frame clones and leaves some out. The sample has 2 million to 2.5 million clones; approximately 95% are singletons. The TCR comes from a man between 18 and 35 years old in good health. Some clones in this sample may be carry-over from other donors' samples. The sequencing sample was made of naive CD4+ T cells from PBMCs. Regarding subset: CD45RA+ positively selected. The rearrangement joins TRBV7-3 to TRBJ2-3; the D is unclear. CDR3 sequence: CASSLTYTATKNTDTQYF. CDR3 nucleotides: TGTGCCAGCAGCTTAACGTATACAGCCACAAAGAACACAGATACGCAGTATTTT.